Each of the 5 T cell receptor beta chains below was sequenced from the same sample in a study of T cells in Graves' hyperthyroidism and ophthalmopathy. Amplification targeted TCR beta CDR3 regions from RNA transcripts. First-round RT-PCR of the TCR CDR3 relied on the HTBI primer set. MiXCR, run by TCRdb on the multiplex PCR reads, gives a single entry per CDR3 protein. The data show fewer than 550,000 distinct CDR3 sequences, more than 15% seen once. The sequencing input was blood. These receptors all come from a woman aged 18-29 years with Graves' hyperthyroidism.

This clonotype was observed at least ten times. The chain links TRBV20-1 to TRBJ2-5, with TRBD2 matching over 13 bases. This CDR3 is built from 15 residues. In germline, CDR1 is DFQATT, CDR2 SNEGSKA (reference sequence). With 4 bases clipped from V and 2 bases from J, the junction kept 4 bases outside the gene matches. As DNA, the CDR3 is TGCAGTGCTACCCGACTAGCGGGAGGACAAGAGACCCAGTACTTC. Translation gives CSATRLAGGQETQYF.

The sample holds many counts of this clonotype. V is TRBV20-1 and J is TRBJ2-5, with D unclear. This CDR3 contains 11 residues. Germline CDR1 and CDR2: DFQATT and SNEGSKA (reference sequence). Between the trimmed V and J ends, which lost 3 bases and 5 bases, there was a span of 7 bases. The CDR3, as DNA: TGCAGTGCTAGGCGTACGGAGACCCAGTACTTC. Protein product: CSARRTETQYF.

The chain links TRBV6-2 or TRBV6-3 to TRBJ2-7, with a tentative D call TRBD1 (5 bases). V lost 10 bases and J lost 5, with 15 bases in between. The CDR3 totals 12 residues. Germline assignment: CDR1 MNHEY and CDR2 SVGEGT. The CDR3 loop is CATTGPSDEQYF. CDR3 in DNA: TGTGCCACCACAGGACCGTCCGACGAGCAGTACTTC.

This clonotype was seen ten or more times. The rearrangement joins TRBV27 to TRBJ1-1, with a possible D match to TRBD1 (5 bases). Germline CDR1 is MNHEY and CDR2 is SMNVEV (reference sequence). This CDR3 is 20 amino acids long. V dropped 0 bases and J dropped 4 bases, with 27 bases sitting between them. CDR3 sequence (DNA): TGTGCCAGCAGTTTATCGAGGCTAATCGGGGGGAGGAGAGGAATCACTGAAGCTTTCTTT. It translates to CASSLSRLIGGRRGITEAFF.

This clonotype showed up just a few times. The V and J genes are TRBV5-1 and TRBJ1-5; no clear D gene. CDR3 length: 18 residues. Trimming pared 0 bases from V and 0 bases from J, leaving 16 bases between. Germline assignment: CDR1 SGHRS and CDR2 YFSETQ. Here the CDR3 DNA reads TGCGCCAGCAGCTTGGTTAGGGCCACCTCCGATAGCAATCAGCCCCAGCATTTT. It yields the protein CASSLVRATSDSNQPQHF.